Listed here is a single T cell receptor beta chain. Its antigen remains unknown. Profiling relied on immunoSEQ multiplex PCR, and the TCRdb table lists in-frame clones only, not all of them. The sample includes approximately 830 clones, roughly 90% seen only once; the top ten take roughly 8%. This sample was included in a study of chemoradiotherapy in HPV16-positive cancers. The germline CDR1 and CDR2 sequences are LNHDA and SQIVND (reference sequence). The CDR3 consists of 15 residues. The V and J ends lost 5 bases and 9 bases, in that order; junction bases with no gene match: 8. Samples were taken several times over chemoradiotherapy. General study results and limits: During treatment, candidate HPV-specific clones and E7-related motifs expanded in tumor. In HPV16-positive patients, HPV-responsive T-cell expansion tracked better recurrence-free survival.

The sequenced sample was tumor tissue, obtained from a patient who underwent chemoradiotherapy. The J gene is TRBJ1-6, the V gene TRBV19, with 9 bases lining up with TRBD1. The receptor was derived from a human donor with HPV-associated anogenital cancer. As DNA, the CDR3 is TGTGCCAGTAGTTCTCCCGGACAGGGGTTTTCACCCCTCCACTTT. Amino acids: CASSSPGQGFSPLHF.